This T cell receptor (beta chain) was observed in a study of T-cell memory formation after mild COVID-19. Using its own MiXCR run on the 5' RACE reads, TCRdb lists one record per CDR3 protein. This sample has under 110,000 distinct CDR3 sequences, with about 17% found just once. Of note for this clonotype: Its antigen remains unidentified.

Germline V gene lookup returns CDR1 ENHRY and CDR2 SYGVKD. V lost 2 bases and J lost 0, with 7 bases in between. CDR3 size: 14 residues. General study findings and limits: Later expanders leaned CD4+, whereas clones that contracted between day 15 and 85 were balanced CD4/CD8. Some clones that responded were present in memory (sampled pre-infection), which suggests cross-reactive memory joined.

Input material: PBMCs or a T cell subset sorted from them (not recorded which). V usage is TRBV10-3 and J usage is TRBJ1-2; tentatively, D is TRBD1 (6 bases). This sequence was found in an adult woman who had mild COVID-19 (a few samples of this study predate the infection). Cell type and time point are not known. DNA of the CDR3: TGTGCCATCAGTGAGACAGGGCCTAACTATGGCTACACCTTC. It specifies CAISETGPNYGYTF.